One sample yielded the 2 T cell receptor beta chains listed below, sequenced in a study of cytomegalovirus exposure and HLA in healthy donors. The study ran its PCR with 60 Vbeta and 13 Jbeta primers. The data were produced by immunoSEQ multiplex PCR, yet TCRdb's version contains in-frame clones alone and is incomplete. The sample contains around 110,000 clones, roughly four fifths of which appear only once. The sample consisted of PBMCs. All receptors derive from a woman in her late teens or twenties in good health and CMV-seronegative.

This clone was observed a single time. The rearrangement links TRBV5-6 to TRBJ1-5; 8 bases are a match to TRBD1. The J segment lost 3 bases and the V segment lost 4 bases, leaving 6 bases of the junction unmatched. The germline V gene has CDR1 SGHDT and CDR2 YYEEEE. The CDR3 extends over 15 amino acids. The CDR3 sequence is CASSGGTGFNQPQHF. The CDR3, as DNA: TGTGCCAGCAGCGGCGGGACAGGTTTCAATCAGCCCCAGCATTTT.

The gene calls are TRBV6-1 and TRBJ1-4, with no clear D. CDR3 length equals 14 residues. The V end was cut by 7 bases, the J end by 3 bases, with 12 bases between. The germline CDR1 and CDR2 sequences are MNHNS and SASEGT. The CDR3 spells CASTLIEANEKLFF. DNA of the CDR3: TGTGCCAGCACCTTAATCGAGGCTAATGAAAAACTGTTTTTT.